This entry features one T cell receptor (beta chain) sequence. These data come from a study of blood T cell repertoires in COVID-19. Here immunoSEQ multiplex PCR was the method, and the copy in TCRdb shows in-frame clones only, minus some. The table has 95,000 to 130,000 clones, 90% seen once. The sequence derives from a human donor with active COVID-19. The donor label of this sample is uncertain. Sequencing was performed on peripheral blood.

DNA for the CDR3: TGTGCCAGCAGGCCAACGATAGACCAAGAGACCCAGTACTTC. Its protein product is CASRPTIDQETQYF. The chain recombines TRBV6-5 with TRBJ2-5; no clear D. Between the trimmed V and J ends, which lost 6 bases and 0 bases, there was a span of 11 bases. This CDR3 is 14 amino acids long. CDR1 and CDR2 (germline): MNHEY, SVGAGI.